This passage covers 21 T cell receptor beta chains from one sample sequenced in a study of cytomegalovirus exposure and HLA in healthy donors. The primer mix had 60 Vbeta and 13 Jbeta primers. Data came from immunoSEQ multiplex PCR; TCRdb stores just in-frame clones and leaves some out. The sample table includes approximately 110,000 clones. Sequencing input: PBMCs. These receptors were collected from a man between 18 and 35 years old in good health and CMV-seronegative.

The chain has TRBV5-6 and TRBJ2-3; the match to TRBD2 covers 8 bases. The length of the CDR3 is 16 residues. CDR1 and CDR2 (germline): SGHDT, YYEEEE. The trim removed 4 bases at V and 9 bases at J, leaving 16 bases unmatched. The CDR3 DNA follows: TGTGCCAGCAGCCCGCCGGGACTAGTGAGTTCTCAAACGCAGTATTTT. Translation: CASSPPGLVSSQTQYF. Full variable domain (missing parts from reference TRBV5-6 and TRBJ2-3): DAGVTQSPTHLIKTRGQQVTLRCSPKSGHDTVSWYQQALGQGPQFIFQYYEEEERQRGNFPDRFSGHQFPNYSSELNVNALLLGDSALYLCASSPPGLVSSQTQYFGPGTRLTVL.

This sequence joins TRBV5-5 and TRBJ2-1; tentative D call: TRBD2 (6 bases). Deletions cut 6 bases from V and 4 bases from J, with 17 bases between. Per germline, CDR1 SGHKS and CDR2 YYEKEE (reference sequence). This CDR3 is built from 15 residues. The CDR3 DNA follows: TGTGCCAGCAACTCCGGAGGGGCAATTTACAATGAGCAGTTCTTC. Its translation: CASNSGGAIYNEQFF. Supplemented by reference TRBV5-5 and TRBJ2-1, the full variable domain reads DAGVTQSPTHLIKTRGQQVTLRCSPISGHKSVSWYQQVLGQGPQFIFQYYEKEERGRGNFPDRFSARQFPNYSSELNVNALLLGDSALYLCASNSGGAIYNEQFFGPGTRLTVL.

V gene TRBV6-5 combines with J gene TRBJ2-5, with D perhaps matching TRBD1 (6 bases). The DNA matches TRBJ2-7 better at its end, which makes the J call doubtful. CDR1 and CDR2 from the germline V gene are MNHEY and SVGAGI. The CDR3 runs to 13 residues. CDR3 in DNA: TGTGCCAGCAGTTACGGACAGAAGTCCGAGCAGTACTTC. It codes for CASSYGQKSEQYF.

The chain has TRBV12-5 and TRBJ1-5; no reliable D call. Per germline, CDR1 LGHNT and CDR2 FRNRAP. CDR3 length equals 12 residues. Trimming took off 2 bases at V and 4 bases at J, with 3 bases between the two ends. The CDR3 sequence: CASGLINQPQHF. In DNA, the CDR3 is TGTGCTAGTGGTTTGATAAATCAGCCCCAGCATTTT.

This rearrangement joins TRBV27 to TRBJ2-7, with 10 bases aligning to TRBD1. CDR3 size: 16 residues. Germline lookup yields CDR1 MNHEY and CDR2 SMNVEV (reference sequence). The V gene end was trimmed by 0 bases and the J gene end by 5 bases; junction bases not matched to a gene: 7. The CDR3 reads CASSLSIAGTGDEQYF. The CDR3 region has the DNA TGTGCCAGCAGTTTATCGATTGCCGGGACAGGGGACGAGCAGTACTTC.

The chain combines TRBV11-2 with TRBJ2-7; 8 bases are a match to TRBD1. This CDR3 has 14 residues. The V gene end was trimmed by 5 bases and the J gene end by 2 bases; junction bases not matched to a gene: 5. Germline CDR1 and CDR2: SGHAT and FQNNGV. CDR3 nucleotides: TGTGCCAGCAGCCGGGACAGGCCCCCCTACGAGCAGTACTTC. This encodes CASSRDRPPYEQYF.

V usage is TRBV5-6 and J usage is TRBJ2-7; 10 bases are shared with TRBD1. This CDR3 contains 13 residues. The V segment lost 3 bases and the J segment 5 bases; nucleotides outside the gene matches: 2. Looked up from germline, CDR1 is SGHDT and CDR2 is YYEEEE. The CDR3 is CASSWDRGNEQYF. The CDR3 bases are TGTGCCAGCAGCTGGGACAGGGGTAACGAGCAGTACTTC.

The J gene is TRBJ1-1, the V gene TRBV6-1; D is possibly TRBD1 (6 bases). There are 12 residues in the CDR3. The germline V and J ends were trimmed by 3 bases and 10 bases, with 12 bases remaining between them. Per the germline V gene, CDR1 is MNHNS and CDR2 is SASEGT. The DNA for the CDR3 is TGTGCCAGCAGTGACAACAGGGTGCGAGCTTTCTTT. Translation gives CASSDNRVRAFF.

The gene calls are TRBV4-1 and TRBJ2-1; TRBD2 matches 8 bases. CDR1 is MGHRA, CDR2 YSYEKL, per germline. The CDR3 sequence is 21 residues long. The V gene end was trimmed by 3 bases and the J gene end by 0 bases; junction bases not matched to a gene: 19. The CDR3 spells CASSHQIGGRRTWSSYNEQFF. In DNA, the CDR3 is TGCGCCAGCAGCCACCAGATAGGCGGGAGGCGTACCTGGAGCTCCTACAATGAGCAGTTCTTC.

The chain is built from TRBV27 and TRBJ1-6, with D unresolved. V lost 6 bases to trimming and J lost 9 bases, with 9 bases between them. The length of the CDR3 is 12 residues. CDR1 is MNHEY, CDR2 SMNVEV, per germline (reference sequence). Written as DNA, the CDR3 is TGTGCCAGCAGCCCGGGAATTTCACCCCTCCACTTT. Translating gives CASSPGISPLHF.

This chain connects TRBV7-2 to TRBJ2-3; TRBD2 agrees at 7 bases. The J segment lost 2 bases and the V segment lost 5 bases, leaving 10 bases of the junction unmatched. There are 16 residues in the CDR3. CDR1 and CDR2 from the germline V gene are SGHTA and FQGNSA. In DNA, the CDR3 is TGTGCCAGCAGCGCCCGACTAGCTACGGACACAGATACGCAGTATTTT. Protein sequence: CASSARLATDTDTQYF.

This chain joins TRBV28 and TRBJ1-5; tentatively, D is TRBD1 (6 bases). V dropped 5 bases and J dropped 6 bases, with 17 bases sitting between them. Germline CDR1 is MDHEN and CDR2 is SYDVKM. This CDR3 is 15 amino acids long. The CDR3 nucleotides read TGTGCCAGCAGTCCCGGACAGTCCGGCAGTCAGCCCCAGCATTTT. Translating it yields CASSPGQSGSQPQHF. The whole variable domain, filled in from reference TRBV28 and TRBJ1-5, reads DVKVTQSSRYLVKRTGEKVFLECVQDMDHENMFWYRQDPGLGLRLIYFSYDVKMKEKGDIPEGYSVSREKKERFSLILESASTNQTSMYLCASSPGQSGSQPQHFGDGTRLSIL.

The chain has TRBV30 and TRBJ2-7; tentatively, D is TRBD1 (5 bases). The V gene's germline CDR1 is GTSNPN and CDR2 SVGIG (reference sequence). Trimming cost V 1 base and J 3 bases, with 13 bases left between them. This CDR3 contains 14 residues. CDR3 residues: CAWSGVRAYYEQYF. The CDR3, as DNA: TGTGCCTGGAGTGGGGTCAGGGCCTACTACGAGCAGTACTTC.

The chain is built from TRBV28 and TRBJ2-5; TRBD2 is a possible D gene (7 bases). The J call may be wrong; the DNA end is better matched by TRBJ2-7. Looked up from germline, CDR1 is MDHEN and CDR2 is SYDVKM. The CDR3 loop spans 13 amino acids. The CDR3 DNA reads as TGTGCCAGCAGTAGGGGAGGGGGGGACGAGCAGTACTTC. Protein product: CASSRGGGDEQYF.

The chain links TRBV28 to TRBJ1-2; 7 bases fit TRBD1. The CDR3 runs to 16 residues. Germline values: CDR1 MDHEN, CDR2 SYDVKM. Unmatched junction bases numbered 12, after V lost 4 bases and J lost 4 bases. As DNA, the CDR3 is TGTGCCAGCAGTTCGACTCGAATAGGGGGCTCCTATGGCTACACCTTC. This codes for CASSSTRIGGSYGYTF.

The CDR3 loop is CASSLLAGWGSTDTQYF. The DNA of the CDR3 is TGTGCCAGCAGCTTATTAGCGGGGTGGGGAAGCACAGATACGCAGTATTTT. The V and J genes are TRBV11-2 and TRBJ2-3; the match to TRBD2 covers 8 bases. Germline V CDR1 and CDR2: SGHAT, FQNNGV. The CDR3 loop spans 17 amino acids. Trimming removed 2 bases from V and 0 bases from J; junction bases left unmatched: 7. The entire variable domain, with the rest obtained from reference TRBV11-2 and TRBJ2-3, is as follows: EAGVAQSPRYKIIEKRQSVAFWCNPISGHATLYWYQQILGQGPKLLIQFQNNGVVDDSQLPKDRFSAERLKGVDSTLKIQPAKLEDSAVYLCASSLLAGWGSTDTQYFGPGTRLTVL.

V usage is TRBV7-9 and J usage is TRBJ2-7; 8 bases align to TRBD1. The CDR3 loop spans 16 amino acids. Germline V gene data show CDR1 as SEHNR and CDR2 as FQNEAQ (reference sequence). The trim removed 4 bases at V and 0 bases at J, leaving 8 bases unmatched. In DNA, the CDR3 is TGTGCCAGCAGCTCAACAGGGGGATTTTTCTCCTACGAGCAGTACTTC. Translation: CASSSTGGFFSYEQYF.

The CDR3 spells CASSSPGLAGGAELNEQFF. The CDR3 coding sequence is TGCGCCAGCAGCAGTCCGGGACTAGCGGGAGGGGCCGAATTGAATGAGCAGTTCTTC. The genes are TRBV5-1 and TRBJ2-1, with 16 bases that match TRBD2. The CDR3 loop spans 19 amino acids. CDR1 and CDR2 (germline): SGHRS, YFSETQ. J was trimmed by 7 bases and V by 4 bases; bases with no gene match: 14.

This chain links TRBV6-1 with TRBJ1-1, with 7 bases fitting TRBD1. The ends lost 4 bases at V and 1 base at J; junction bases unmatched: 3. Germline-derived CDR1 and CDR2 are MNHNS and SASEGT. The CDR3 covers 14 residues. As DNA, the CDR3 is TGTGCCAGCAGTGCCCCAGGGGGGAACACTGAAGCTTTCTTT. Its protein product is CASSAPGGNTEAFF.

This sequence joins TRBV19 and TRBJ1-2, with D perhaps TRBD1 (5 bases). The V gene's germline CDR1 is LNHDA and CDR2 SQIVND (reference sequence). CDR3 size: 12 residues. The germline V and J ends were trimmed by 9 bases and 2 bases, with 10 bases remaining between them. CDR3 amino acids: CASTTENYGYTF. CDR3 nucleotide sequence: TGTGCCAGCACGACAGAAAACTATGGCTACACCTTC.

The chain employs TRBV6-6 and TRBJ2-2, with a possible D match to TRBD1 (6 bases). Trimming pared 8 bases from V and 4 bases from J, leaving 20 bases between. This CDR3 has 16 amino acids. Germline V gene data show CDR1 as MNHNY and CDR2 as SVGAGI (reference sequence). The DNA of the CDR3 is TGTGCCAGCCGAATGGGGCCGGGACACTCCACCGGGGAGCTGTTTTTT. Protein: CASRMGPGHSTGELFF.